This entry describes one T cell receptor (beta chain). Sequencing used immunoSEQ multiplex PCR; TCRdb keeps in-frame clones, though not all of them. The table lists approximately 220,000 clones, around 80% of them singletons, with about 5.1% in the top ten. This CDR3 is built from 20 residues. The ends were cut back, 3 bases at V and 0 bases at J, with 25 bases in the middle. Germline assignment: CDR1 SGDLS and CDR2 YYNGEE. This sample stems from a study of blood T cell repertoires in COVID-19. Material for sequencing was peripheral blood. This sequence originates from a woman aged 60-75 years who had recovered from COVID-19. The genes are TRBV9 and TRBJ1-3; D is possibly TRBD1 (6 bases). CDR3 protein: CASSGPGGGAVGRSGNTIYF. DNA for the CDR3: TGTGCCAGCAGCGGCCCCGGGGGGGGCGCGGTTGGGCGCTCTGGAAACACCATATATTTT.